The 18 T cell receptor beta chains given below trace back to one sample, sequenced in a study of T cells in women clearing cervical HPV infection. The protocol was immunoSEQ multiplex PCR, while the TCRdb copy is restricted to in-frame clones and leaves out a portion. This table lists 25,000 to 35,000 clones. The specimen sequenced was blood buffy coat. These receptors all come from a woman aged 18-70 years with a cervical HPV16 infection that either progressed to CIN3+ or cleared (not recorded which).

Note on this clone: The read is 3 residues too short to cover the CDR3 end, so that end is filled in from the germline J gene. The chain has TRBV18 and TRBJ1-2; D not resolved. This CDR3 contains 15 residues. Per germline, CDR1 KGHSH and CDR2 LQKENI. CDR3 protein: CASSLKRNTRHDYTF. The CDR3 bases that were read are TGTGCCAGCTCACTTAAGCGAAACACTCGGCACGAC.

The CDR3 bases that were read are TGTGCCAGTAGTCCACTAGCGGGAGGGCTAGAGACC. It encodes CASSPLAGGLET. The CDR3, in full, reads CASSPLAGGLETQYF. The chain carries TRBV19 and TRBJ2-5, with 13 positions matching TRBD2. The CDR3 is cut off 3 residues early in the read; its end comes from the germline J gene. V lost 5 bases and J lost 4; bases outside the gene matches: 4. CDR1 is LNHDA, CDR2 SQIVND, per germline (reference sequence). This CDR3 spans 15 amino acids.

In the case of this clone: The observed sequence ends 3 residues before the CDR3 terminus, with the missing tail filled in from the germline J gene. The chain joins TRBV19 to TRBJ2-7; TRBD2 aligns across 14 bases. The CDR3 runs 17 residues. Germline CDR1 reads LNHDA; CDR2 reads SQIVND (reference sequence). V dropped 7 bases and J dropped 4; count of bases not matched to a gene: 12. The sequenced CDR3 bases are TGTGCCAGTACTCCAAGGGGGACTAGCGGGAGAGGTTACGAG. Its protein is CASTPRGTSGRGYE. The full-length CDR3 reads as CASTPRGTSGRGYEQYF. The entire variable domain, with the rest obtained from reference TRBV19 and TRBJ2-7, is as follows: DGGITQSPKYLFRKEGQNVTLSCEQNLNHDAMYWYRQDPGQGLRLIYYSQIVNDFQKGDIAEGYSVSREKKESFPLTVTSAQKNPTAFYLCASTPRGTSGRGYEQYFGPGTRLTVT.

Of note for this clone: The read comes to an end 3 residues before the CDR3 does, leaving the germline J gene to fill in the end. The rearrangement links TRBV18 to TRBJ2-7; 7 bases line up with TRBD1. V dropped 2 bases and J dropped 1; count of bases not matched to a gene: 2. The V gene's germline CDR1 is KGHSH and CDR2 LQKENI. The CDR3 spans 14 residues. The CDR3 sequence is CASSPRTGSYEQYF. The CDR3 DNA, read in part, is TGTGCCAGCTCACCAAGGACAGGATCCTACGAG.

As for this clone: The CDR3 is cut off 3 residues early in the read; its end comes from the germline J gene. The rearrangement uses TRBV19 and TRBJ2-1; 8 bases are shared with TRBD1. Germline CDR1 and CDR2: LNHDA and SQIVND (reference sequence). The CDR3 loop spans 14 amino acids. J gave up 7 bases and V 6 bases, and 8 bases lay outside the gene matches. The DNA read from the CDR3 is TGTGCCAGTAGCCAGGACAGGGTTGGGAATGAG. Translating gives CASSQDRVGNE. From start to end, the CDR3 is CASSQDRVGNEQFF.

A word on this clone: The read ends 3 residues early relative to the CDR3; the germline J gene fills the gap. The rearrangement links TRBV10-3 to TRBJ2-7, with D unresolved. Trimming pared 4 bases from V and 1 base from J, leaving 8 bases between. Germline values: CDR1 ENHRY, CDR2 SYGVKD. The CDR3 length is 13 residues. CDR3 DNA, as far as it was read: TGTGCCATCAGTGGACTGCATTCCTACGAG. This sequence encodes CAISGLHSYE. The whole CDR3 protein reads CAISGLHSYEQYF.

On this clone: Read coverage stops 3 residues before the CDR3 terminus; the germline J gene supplies the remainder. The gene calls are TRBV29-1 and TRBJ2-7; 8 nucleotides agree with TRBD2. In germline, CDR1 is SQVTM, CDR2 ANQGSEA. Germline trimming cut 3 bases from V and 1 base from J; bases unmatched to any gene: 2. The CDR3 loop spans 13 amino acids. The CDR3 protein is CSVEVAGSYEQYF. The sequenced CDR3 bases are TGCAGCGTTGAGGTAGCGGGATCCTACGAG.

Notes on this clone: The read finishes 3 residues shy of the CDR3 end, and the germline J gene is used to complete it. The J gene is TRBJ2-7, the V gene TRBV2, with 7 bases matching TRBD2. Germline lookup yields CDR1 SNHLY and CDR2 FYNNEI. The CDR3 sequence is 14 residues long. V lost 6 bases, J lost 2 bases, and 7 bases stayed unmatched. The covered CDR3 bases are TGTGCCAGCAGCCGAGCGGGAAGAACCTACGAG. Translated: CASSRAGRTYE. The complete CDR3 sequence is CASSRAGRTYEQYF.

On this clone: The read terminates 3 residues ahead of where the CDR3 ends, so the germline J gene completes it. The rearrangement joins TRBV5-1 to TRBJ2-1; 11 bases map to TRBD1. This CDR3 is built from 15 residues. V dropped 4 bases and J dropped 2; count of bases not matched to a gene: 2. Germline V gene data show CDR1 as SGHRS and CDR2 as YFSETQ. The covered CDR3 bases are TGCGCCAGCAGCCCGGGACAGGGGGCCTACAATGAG. This gives the protein CASSPGQGAYNE. In full, the CDR3 reads CASSPGQGAYNEQFF.

With respect to this clone: The CDR3 is cut off 3 residues early in the read; its end comes from the germline J gene. The chain carries TRBV6-2 or TRBV6-3 and TRBJ2-5; D assignment may be TRBD1 or TRBD2 (6 bases each). Germline values: CDR1 MNHEY, CDR2 SVGEGT. V was pared by 2 bases and J by 2 bases, with 9 bases between. There are 14 residues in the CDR3. The CDR3 bases that were read are TGTGCCAGCAGTTACGGAGGGGGACAAGAGACC. Amino acid sequence: CASSYGGGQET. The whole CDR3 sequence reads CASSYGGGQETQYF.

A remark on this clone: The read halts 3 residues ahead of the CDR3 end, with the missing end drawn from the germline J gene. The chain carries TRBV18 and TRBJ1-2, with 12 nucleotides matching TRBD1. Germline loops: CDR1 KGHSH, CDR2 LQKENI. The length of the CDR3 is 16 residues. CDR3 sequence reads: CASSPPGTGGSGDYTF. CDR3 bases read: TGTGCCAGCTCACCTCCCGGGACAGGGGGCAGCGGCGAC.

Incomplete CDR3 DNA: TGCAGTGCCCCCCGCAACGGACTAAAAGAGACC. Its translation: CSAPRNGLKET. The entire CDR3 sequence reads CSAPRNGLKETQYF. The chain employs TRBV20-1 and TRBJ2-5; tentative D call: TRBD2 (6 bases). With the read ending 3 residues before the CDR3 end, the germline J gene is used to fill in that end. The germline V gene encodes CDR1 DFQATT and CDR2 SNEGSKA (reference sequence). Trimming left V 6 bases short and J 3 bases short, with 17 bases between. The CDR3 has 14 amino acids.

The CDR3 DNA, read in part, is TGTGCCAGCTCACGTGGTTCTGGGCCTCCCTACGAG. This gives the protein CASSRGSGPPYE. The full CDR3 protein reads CASSRGSGPPYEQYF. The V gene is TRBV18, the J gene TRBJ2-7; D gene unclear. The CDR3 is cut off 3 residues early in the read; its end comes from the germline J gene. Germline V gene sequence: CDR1 KGHSH, CDR2 LQKENI. Trimming removed 4 bases from V and 2 bases from J, with 15 bases in between. This CDR3 has 15 amino acids.

A note on this clone: The read gets to within 3 residues of the CDR3 end, and the germline J gene fills in the rest. The rearrangement uses TRBV20-1 and TRBJ1-4; D ambiguous. Germline lookup yields CDR1 DFQATT and CDR2 SNEGSKA (reference sequence). The CDR3 spans 16 residues. V was clipped by 6 bases and J by 10 bases, with 27 bases between them. The CDR3 here is CSAGVKTRPIPAKLFF. CDR3 DNA, as far as it was read: TGCAGTGCAGGAGTGAAGACGCGGCCAATTCCCGCAAAA.

Of note for this clone: The read comes to an end 3 residues before the CDR3 does, leaving the germline J gene to fill in the end. The chain employs TRBV10-3 and TRBJ2-3; 11 nucleotides match TRBD2. Trimming took 7 bases from V and 0 from J; bases not matched to a gene: 3. The CDR3 is 15 amino acids. In germline, CDR1 is ENHRY, CDR2 SYGVKD. CDR3 sequence: CAITRTSGSTDTQYF. The CDR3 bases that were read are TGTGCCATCACCCGGACTAGCGGGAGCACAGATACG.

The sequenced CDR3 bases are TGTGCCTGGAGTGCTTTTATTGGGGCCAACGTG. Translating gives CAWSAFIGANV. The complete CDR3 sequence is CAWSAFIGANVLFF. V usage is TRBV30 and J usage is TRBJ2-2, with D possibly matching TRBD1 (5 bases). The read ends 3 residues before the CDR3 terminus; that terminus is restored from the germline J gene. The CDR3 loop spans 14 amino acids. Looked up from germline, CDR1 is GTSNPN and CDR2 is SVGIG (reference sequence).

A word on this clone: The CDR3 extends 3 residues past the end of the read, so its final part is completed from the germline J gene. The chain combines TRBV7-2 with TRBJ2-7, with 11 nucleotides matching TRBD2. Unmatched junction bases numbered 9, after V lost 9 bases and J lost 2 bases. Germline values: CDR1 SGHTA, CDR2 FQGNSA. The CDR3 is 15 residues long. Incomplete CDR3 DNA: TGTGCCAGTGGACTTAGCGGGGGGGGAACCTACGAG. Protein product: CASGLSGGGTYE. The full CDR3 is CASGLSGGGTYEQYF.

About this clone: The read gets to within 3 residues of the CDR3 end, and the germline J gene fills in the rest. The chain has TRBV7-2 and TRBJ2-7; 8 bases match TRBD1. The germline V gene has CDR1 SGHTA and CDR2 FQGNSA. J was trimmed by 3 bases and V by 6 bases; bases with no gene match: 7. This CDR3 has 14 residues. This CDR3 is CASRTGVEYYEQYF. The sequenced part of the CDR3 DNA is TGTGCCAGCAGGACAGGGGTAGAGTACTACGAG.